This entry lists 19 T cell receptor beta chains sequenced from one sample in a study of CD8+ T cells in alopecia areata. Reverse transcription of extracted RNA yielded cDNA, which provided the sequencing template. Repertoires were generated with immunoSEQ multiplex PCR, while TCRdb's copy carries only in-frame clones and drops some. The data show 95,000 to 120,000 clones, approximately 63% seen once. Sequenced material: CD8+ T cells sorted from blood. These receptors all stem from a human donor in good health.

The chain has TRBV11-3 and TRBJ2-2; no clear D. The germline V and J ends were trimmed by 1 base and 7 bases, with 7 bases remaining between them. The V gene's germline CDR1 is SGHNT and CDR2 YENEEA. This CDR3 has 13 amino acids. The chain's CDR3 is CASSLVLNGELFF. CDR3 bases: TGTGCCAGCAGCTTAGTTTTGAACGGGGAGCTGTTTTTT.

The genes are TRBV27 and TRBJ2-6; TRBD1 is a possible D gene (6 bases). V was shortened by 5 bases and J by 2 bases, with 13 bases between the two germline ends. CDR1 is MNHEY, CDR2 SMNVEV, per germline (reference sequence). The CDR3 spans 16 residues. This CDR3 reads CASSQGTWPGANVLTF. The CDR3 region has the DNA TGTGCCAGCAGTCAGGGGACATGGCCTGGGGCCAACGTCCTGACTTTC.

The genes are TRBV2 and TRBJ2-6, with D hard to call. The length of the CDR3 is 16 residues. Per the germline V gene, CDR1 is SNHLY and CDR2 is FYNNEI. Trimming stripped 1 base from V and 0 bases from J, with 7 bases between. CDR3 sequence (DNA): TGTGCCAGCAGTGAAGGCCCAGGCTCTGGGGCCAACGTCCTGACTTTC. It encodes CASSEGPGSGANVLTF.

This clone appeared once. This rearrangement joins TRBV2 to TRBJ2-7, with TRBD2 identical over 13 bases. This CDR3 comprises 15 residues. CDR1 and CDR2 (germline): SNHLY, FYNNEI. Trimming at V came to 8 bases and at J to 3 bases, leaving 7 bases not matched to a gene. The CDR3 DNA reads TGTGCCAGCCTACGGACTAGCGGGGGCCTCTACGAGCAGTACTTC. Translation gives CASLRTSGGLYEQYF.

This CDR3 is CASSPYFNGGVFYEQYF. DNA for the CDR3: TGTGCCAGCAGCCCATATTTTAACGGGGGCGTATTCTACGAGCAGTACTTC. The gene calls are TRBV7-8 and TRBJ2-7; D possibly matches TRBD1 or TRBD2 (6 bases each). This CDR3 has 17 residues. Trimming cost V 5 bases and J 3 bases, with 23 bases left between them. Germline V CDR1 and CDR2: SGHVS, FQNEAQ. The variable domain in full, with the rest retrieved from reference TRBV7-8 and TRBJ2-7, is GAGVSQSPRYKVAKRGQDVALRCDPISGHVSLFWYQQALGQGPEFLTYFQNEAQLDKSGLPSDRFFAERPEGSVSTLKIQRTQQEDSAVYLCASSPYFNGGVFYEQYFGPGTRLTVT.

The chain employs TRBV27 and TRBJ1-2; D is undetermined. Germline-derived CDR1 and CDR2 are MNHEY and SMNVEV (reference sequence). This CDR3 is 16 amino acids long. V gave up 5 bases and J gave up 6 bases, with 22 bases separating them. CDR3: CASSGGQRSHRDGYTF. CDR3 coding DNA: TGTGCCAGCAGTGGAGGGCAAAGATCCCACCGCGATGGCTACACCTTC.

V usage is TRBV6-1 and J usage is TRBJ1-1; D is ambiguous. Trimming left V 1 base short and J 1 base short, with 7 bases between. The CDR3 is made up of 14 amino acids. Germline assignment: CDR1 MNHNS and CDR2 SASEGT. CDR3 coding DNA: TGTGCCAGCAGTGAAGATCCGGAGAACACTGAAGCTTTCTTT. Translating gives CASSEDPENTEAFF.

The chain has TRBV12-5 and TRBJ1-1; no clear D. Germline V gene data show CDR1 as LGHNT and CDR2 as FRNRAP. The CDR3 contains 9 residues. V was pared by 6 bases and J by 9 bases, with 5 bases between. The CDR3 sequence: CASGTKAFF. CDR3 bases: TGTGCTAGTGGCACCAAAGCTTTCTTT.

This chain links TRBV15 with TRBJ2-5; D is undetermined. The CDR3 extends over 13 amino acids. V dropped 5 bases and J dropped 1 base, with 8 bases sitting between them. Germline-derived CDR1 and CDR2 are LNHNV and YYDKDF (reference sequence). DNA of the CDR3: TGTGCCACCAGCGGCCCGGGCCAAGAGACCCAGTACTTC. Encoded protein: CATSGPGQETQYF.

The chain couples TRBV7-8 to TRBJ2-1, with 11 nucleotides matching TRBD2. Trimming removed 5 bases from V and 2 bases from J; junction bases left unmatched: 14. Germline V lookup: CDR1 SGHVS, CDR2 FQNEAQ. The CDR3 is made up of 19 amino acids. The CDR3 coding sequence is TGTGCCAGCAGCCCCGGGACTAGCGGACCAACAGCTGCCTACAATGAGCAGTTCTTC. Its protein is CASSPGTSGPTAAYNEQFF.

By its share, this clone is medium-sized (0.01 to 0.1%). The CDR3 nucleotides are TGTGCCAGCAGCCCGACAGGGTTGGAACAGCCCCAGCATTTT. Translation: CASSPTGLEQPQHF. V usage is TRBV28 and J usage is TRBJ1-5; TRBD1 aligns across 7 bases. The CDR3 is 14 amino acids. Germline CDR1 MDHEN, CDR2 SYDVKM. V trimming: 6 bases; J trimming: 7 bases; junction bases outside the gene matches: 9.

This clone was counted a single time. This rearrangement joins TRBV5-4 to TRBJ2-7; 7 bases are a match to TRBD2. The germline CDR1 and CDR2 sequences are SGHNT and YYREEE (reference sequence). The V and J ends lost 5 bases and 2 bases, in that order; junction bases with no gene match: 7. The CDR3 length is 14 residues. CDR3 loop: CASSPGLTAYEQYF. In DNA form, the CDR3 reads TGTGCCAGCAGTCCGGGACTAACCGCCTACGAGCAGTACTTC. The whole variable domain, remainder taken from reference TRBV5-4 and TRBJ2-7, is ETGVTQSPTHLIKTRGQQVTLRCSSQSGHNTVSWYQQALGQGPQFIFQYYREEENGRGNFPPRFSGLQFPNYSSELNVNALELDDSALYLCASSPGLTAYEQYFGPGTRLTVT.

The gene calls are TRBV7-9 and TRBJ1-1, with 7 bases that match TRBD1. J was trimmed by 0 bases and V by 0 bases; bases with no gene match: 13. The CDR3 has 19 amino acids. The V gene's germline CDR1 is SEHNR and CDR2 FQNEAQ (reference sequence). Here the CDR3 reads CASSLATGPVQPVNTEAFF. The CDR3 nucleotides are TGTGCCAGCAGCTTAGCGACAGGGCCGGTACAGCCAGTGAACACTGAAGCTTTCTTT.

This chain connects TRBV29-1 to TRBJ1-4, with a tentative D call TRBD1 (5 bases). This CDR3 spans 14 amino acids. V gave up 6 bases and J gave up 0 bases, with 11 bases separating them. Germline V gene sequence: CDR1 SQVTM, CDR2 ANQGSEA. The CDR3 DNA is TGCAGCGTCGCACAGGCAGCAACTAATGAAAAACTGTTTTTT. Its protein product is CSVAQAATNEKLFF.

This clone was counted a few times. This chain links TRBV5-5 with TRBJ2-7; 13 bases fit TRBD2. From germline, CDR1 is SGHKS and CDR2 YYEKEE (reference sequence). There are 15 residues in the CDR3. The ends lost 2 bases at V and 2 bases at J; junction bases unmatched: 1. CDR3 sequence (DNA): TGTGCCAGCAGCTTCGGACTAGCGGGGGCCTACGAGCAGTACTTC. Residues: CASSFGLAGAYEQYF.

V is TRBV28 and J is TRBJ1-1; 9 bases line up with TRBD1. V lost 6 bases to trimming and J lost 2 bases; unmatched junction nucleotides: 1. The CDR3 has 13 residues. Germline V lookup: CDR1 MDHEN, CDR2 SYDVKM. The CDR3, as DNA: TGTGCCAGCAGGGACAGGGGCAACACTGAAGCTTTCTTT. Translating it yields CASRDRGNTEAFF.

V gene TRBV9 combines with J gene TRBJ2-3; 8 nucleotides agree with TRBD2. The germline V gene encodes CDR1 SGDLS and CDR2 YYNGEE. The CDR3 length is 17 residues. V lost 0 bases to trimming and J lost 2 bases; unmatched junction nucleotides: 8. The CDR3 protein is CASSVVTGGPFTDTQYF. The CDR3 DNA sequence: TGTGCCAGCAGCGTAGTAACGGGGGGGCCCTTCACAGATACGCAGTATTTT.

The chain is built from TRBV14 and TRBJ1-2, with D tentatively TRBD1 (5 bases). V shed 2 bases and J shed 4 bases, with 11 bases lying between them. The germline CDR1 and CDR2 sequences are SGHDN and FVKESK. The CDR3 consists of 14 residues. CDR3 residues: CASSQTGQGYGYTF. The CDR3 nucleotides read TGTGCCAGCAGCCAAACGGGGCAGGGCTATGGCTACACCTTC. Full variable domain (missing parts from reference TRBV14 and TRBJ1-2): EAGVTQFPSHSVIEKGQTVTLRCDPISGHDNLYWYRRVMGKEIKFLLHFVKESKQDESGMPNNRFLAERTGGTYSTLKVQPAELEDSGVYFCASSQTGQGYGYTFGSGTRLTVV.

The chain has TRBV13 and TRBJ2-7, with a weak D call TRBD1 (6 bases). V was shortened by 5 bases and J by 3 bases, with 14 bases between the two germline ends. The CDR3 is 14 residues long. Germline values: CDR1 PRHDT, CDR2 FYEKMQ (reference sequence). The chain's CDR3 is CASSRRTEGYEQYF. The CDR3 nucleotides are TGTGCCAGCAGCCGGAGGACAGAGGGCTACGAGCAGTACTTC.